The next 21 T cell receptor beta chains were all read from a single sample in a study of T cell responses to AZD1222 COVID-19 vaccine. Clones were sequenced by immunoSEQ multiplex PCR, and TCRdb holds only the in-frame ones, with some missing. Of 100,000 to 150,000 clones listed, around 87% were seen once; the top ten hold about 10%. The sequencing here drew on peripheral blood, taken on day 0 of AZD1222 vaccination. The receptors shown here come from an adult in good health.

The V gene is TRBV9, the J gene TRBJ2-2; 12 nucleotides match TRBD2. This CDR3 has 18 amino acids. Unmatched junction bases numbered 3, after V lost 0 bases and J lost 0 bases. Germline V gene sequence: CDR1 SGDLS, CDR2 YYNGEE. This CDR3 is CASSVVASGGANTGELFF. The CDR3 region has the DNA TGTGCCAGCAGCGTAGTGGCTAGCGGGGGGGCGAACACCGGGGAGCTGTTTTTT.

The chain joins TRBV6-5 to TRBJ1-1, with D maybe TRBD1 (5 bases). The CDR3 length is 13 residues. V lost 7 bases and J 6 bases, leaving 15 bases between the germline ends. Germline-derived CDR1 and CDR2 are MNHEY and SVGAGI. The CDR3 DNA reads TGTGCCAGCACTACCGAAGTAGGGGCTGAAGCTTTCTTT. It is translated as CASTTEVGAEAFF.

The chain is built from TRBV2 and TRBJ1-4; D is undetermined. V shed 10 bases and J shed 3 bases, with 12 bases lying between them. Germline V CDR1 and CDR2: SNHLY, FYNNEI. This CDR3 contains 13 residues. In DNA, the CDR3 is TGTGCCAATAACCGGCAGCCTAATGAAAAACTGTTTTTT. The encoded protein is CANNRQPNEKLFF.

In regard to this clone: The sample carries other DNA sequences with the same CDR3. The J gene is TRBJ1-4, the V gene TRBV28; a weak D match, TRBD1 (5 bases). The CDR3 loop spans 13 amino acids. V shed 3 bases and J shed 6 bases, with 8 bases lying between them. Germline V lookup: CDR1 MDHEN, CDR2 SYDVKM. The CDR3 protein is CASSLGRDEKLFF. In nucleotides, the CDR3 is TGTGCCAGCAGTTTGGGCAGGGATGAAAAACTGTTTTTT.

The DNA for the CDR3 is TGTGCCAGCAGCCCCTCCGGGACAGAACTCTCCTACGAGCAGTACTTC. Translation gives CASSPSGTELSYEQYF. The chain is built from TRBV9 and TRBJ2-7; TRBD1 aligns across 7 bases. The germline V gene encodes CDR1 SGDLS and CDR2 YYNGEE. This CDR3 comprises 16 residues. J was trimmed by 0 bases and V by 4 bases; bases with no gene match: 10.

V and J are TRBV19 and TRBJ2-2; 9 bases align to TRBD1. The ends lost 1 base at V and 6 bases at J; junction bases unmatched: 3. This CDR3 has 15 residues. Germline V gives CDR1 LNHDA, CDR2 SQIVND (reference sequence). The CDR3 nucleotides read TGTGCCAGTAGTATAGCCAGACAGGGGGCCGGGGAGCTGTTTTTT. As protein: CASSIARQGAGELFF.

This clone was recorded only once. The chain is built from TRBV9 and TRBJ2-7; a weak D match, TRBD1 (5 bases). The CDR3 extends over 14 amino acids. Germline lookup yields CDR1 SGDLS and CDR2 YYNGEE. V lost 1 base and J 3 bases, leaving 11 bases between the germline ends. The CDR3 loop is CASSVYDSNYEQYF. The CDR3 nucleotides are TGTGCCAGCAGCGTATACGACAGCAACTACGAGCAGTACTTC.

This clone was seen more than once but under ten times. The chain recombines TRBV4-3 with TRBJ1-6, with 9 bases aligning to TRBD1. The V and J ends lost 6 bases and 8 bases, in that order; junction bases with no gene match: 8. The CDR3 contains 15 residues. CDR1 and CDR2 from the germline V gene are LGHNA and YSLEER. The DNA for the CDR3 is TGCGCCAGCAGATCAACGACAGGGGGGGATTCACCCCTCCACTTT. Translating it yields CASRSTTGGDSPLHF.

The gene calls are TRBV6-5 and TRBJ1-2; possibly TRBD1 for D (6 bases). Looked up from germline, CDR1 is MNHEY and CDR2 is SVGAGI. The CDR3 extends over 12 amino acids. Trimming left V 7 bases short and J 5 bases short, with 11 bases between. DNA for the CDR3: TGTGCCAGCAAACAGGGTGAATATGGCTACACCTTC. This translates into CASKQGEYGYTF.

The J gene is TRBJ2-3, the V gene TRBV28; no definite D call. CDR1 MDHEN and CDR2 SYDVKM come from the germline V gene. The CDR3 covers 13 residues. V dropped 3 bases and J dropped 3 bases, with 7 bases sitting between them. For the CDR3, the DNA is TGTGCCAGCAGTTTTACGGTTACAGATACGCAGTATTTT. It translates to CASSFTVTDTQYF.

J is TRBJ1-2 and V is TRBV6-5, with TRBD1 matching over 9 bases. CDR3 size: 14 residues. From germline, CDR1 is MNHEY and CDR2 SVGAGI. Trimming took 6 bases from V and 6 from J; bases not matched to a gene: 8. The CDR3 reads CASRRQGGKDGYTF. As DNA, the CDR3 is TGTGCCAGCAGAAGACAGGGGGGAAAAGATGGCTACACCTTC.

This sequence joins TRBV7-8 and TRBJ2-1; TRBD1 or TRBD2 may be the D gene (5 bases each). Germline V gene sequence: CDR1 SGHVS, CDR2 FQNEAQ. The CDR3 consists of 16 residues. V lost 1 base and J 0 bases, leaving 10 bases between the germline ends. CDR3 in amino acids: CASSLGGAGSYNEQFF. The CDR3 DNA is TGTGCCAGCAGCTTAGGAGGGGCGGGCTCCTACAATGAGCAGTTCTTC.

This rearrangement joins TRBV19 to TRBJ1-5; perhaps TRBD1 as D (6 bases). CDR1 and CDR2 from the germline V gene are LNHDA and SQIVND (reference sequence). There are 19 residues in the CDR3. V gave up 0 bases and J gave up 2 bases, with 20 bases separating them. CDR3 sequence: CASSIESPAGGRGNQPQHF. For the CDR3, the DNA is TGTGCCAGTAGTATAGAAAGTCCCGCCGGGGGGCGAGGCAATCAGCCCCAGCATTTT. The full variable domain, its missing parts supplied by reference TRBV19 and TRBJ1-5, is DGGITQSPKYLFRKEGQNVTLSCEQNLNHDAMYWYRQDPGQGLRLIYYSQIVNDFQKGDIAEGYSVSREKKESFPLTVTSAQKNPTAFYLCASSIESPAGGRGNQPQHFGDGTRLSIL.

The chain carries TRBV6-5 and TRBJ1-5, with D hard to call. Trimming left V 2 bases short and J 11 bases short, with 19 bases between. CDR3 length: 15 residues. Per germline, CDR1 MNHEY and CDR2 SVGAGI. Here the CDR3 reads CASSYRPPAESAQHF. CDR3 coding DNA: TGTGCCAGCAGTTACCGTCCCCCGGCCGAGTCCGCCCAGCATTTT.

This chain links TRBV7-8 with TRBJ2-3; D gene unclear. Trimming left V 5 bases short and J 5 bases short, with 8 bases between. Germline CDR1 SGHVS, CDR2 FQNEAQ. The CDR3 has 12 amino acids. This CDR3 reads CASSLGIDTQYF. CDR3 DNA: TGTGCCAGCAGCCTAGGGATAGATACGCAGTATTTT.

The chain couples TRBV24-1 to TRBJ2-1; 10 bases are shared with TRBD2. Germline trimming cut 3 bases from V and 9 bases from J; bases unmatched to any gene: 4. CDR1 is KGHDR, CDR2 SFDVKD, per germline. The CDR3 runs 14 residues. CDR3 sequence: CATSDASGGSEQFF. The CDR3 region has the DNA TGTGCCACCAGTGATGCTAGCGGGGGTAGTGAGCAGTTCTTC.

V is TRBV5-1 and J is TRBJ2-3; TRBD2 matches 8 bases. CDR3 length: 15 residues. Germline-derived CDR1 and CDR2 are SGHRS and YFSETQ. V lost 2 bases, J lost 5 bases, and 7 bases stayed unmatched. CDR3 DNA: TGCGCCAGCAGCTTTCCCGGGGGGGCCGAAGATACGCAGTATTTT. Encoded protein: CASSFPGGAEDTQYF.

V is TRBV9 and J is TRBJ2-1, with 8 nucleotides matching TRBD2. There are 15 residues in the CDR3. Germline CDR1 is SGDLS and CDR2 is YYNGEE. V lost 3 bases to trimming and J lost 4 bases; unmatched junction nucleotides: 6. This CDR3 reads CASSATSGLYNEQFF. The CDR3 DNA follows: TGTGCCAGCAGCGCCACTAGCGGCCTTTACAATGAGCAGTTCTTC.

This clone was seen a single time. The gene calls are TRBV4-1 and TRBJ1-4; TRBD1 matches at 7 bases. The CDR3 is made up of 14 amino acids. The V segment lost 3 bases and the J segment 7 bases; nucleotides outside the gene matches: 5. CDR1 and CDR2 from the germline V gene are MGHRA and YSYEKL. The CDR3 spells CASSQEGQLEKLFF. In DNA form, the CDR3 reads TGCGCCAGCAGCCAGGAGGGACAGCTTGAAAAACTGTTTTTT.

This clone was found once. The chain joins TRBV27 to TRBJ2-2; maybe TRBD2 (5 bases). Germline CDR1 reads MNHEY; CDR2 reads SMNVEV (reference sequence). V was cut by 4 bases and J by 6 bases, with 15 bases left in between. The CDR3 sequence is 15 residues long. This CDR3 reads CASSYSGSFAGELFF. The CDR3 DNA is TGTGCCAGCAGTTATTCGGGGTCTTTCGCCGGGGAGCTGTTTTTT.

The rearrangement links TRBV10-3 to TRBJ1-6, with TRBD1 as a possible D gene (5 bases). Germline V gene sequence: CDR1 ENHRY, CDR2 SYGVKD. The CDR3 is 14 residues long. Trimming left V 3 bases short and J 6 bases short, with 9 bases between. CDR3 protein: CAISEGVLNSPLHF. The CDR3 DNA reads TGTGCCATCAGTGAAGGGGTTCTTAATTCACCCCTCCACTTT.